These 28 T cell receptor beta chains originate from one sample sequenced in a study of T cells in Graves' hyperthyroidism and ophthalmopathy. The TCR beta CDR3 regions underwent amplification using RNA transcripts as the source. HTBI primers were employed in a first-round RT-PCR of the TCR CDR3. A single record per CDR3 protein comes from TCRdb applying MiXCR to the multiplex PCR reads. This sample has about 740,000 distinct CDR3 sequences, with 13% to 15% found just once. The sample consisted of blood. These receptors all come from a woman under 30 with Graves' hyperthyroidism.

This clonotype was counted at least ten times. This chain connects TRBV11-1 to TRBJ2-1; D gene ambiguous. Germline assignment: CDR1 SGHAT and CDR2 FQDESV (reference sequence). The CDR3 is 12 residues long. Trimming cost V 5 bases and J 5 bases, with 7 bases left between them. The CDR3 bases are TGTGCCAGCAGCCAGACGCACAATGAGCAGTTCTTC. Amino acid sequence: CASSQTHNEQFF.

This clonotype was counted a few times. The chain uses TRBV20-1 and TRBJ2-7; D uncertain. Germline V gene sequence: CDR1 DFQATT, CDR2 SNEGSKA (reference sequence). The CDR3 consists of 13 residues. The germline V and J ends were trimmed by 3 bases and 4 bases, with 13 bases remaining between them. The CDR3 here is CSASPPSWYEQYF. The CDR3 nucleotides read TGCAGTGCTAGTCCTCCTAGTTGGTACGAGCAGTACTTC.

CDR3 in DNA: TGTGCCAGCAGTGTTCTGGCTAGCGGGTACTTC. Protein: CASSVLASGYF. V and J are TRBV2 and TRBJ2-5; 7 nucleotides match TRBD2. CDR3 length: 11 residues. The germline V gene encodes CDR1 SNHLY and CDR2 FYNNEI. V lost 4 bases, J lost 13 bases, and 6 bases stayed unmatched. The entire variable domain, with the rest obtained from reference TRBV2 and TRBJ2-5, is as follows: EPEVTQTPSHQVTQMGQEVILRCVPISNHLYFYWYRQILGQKVEFLVSFYNNEISEKSEIFDDQFSVERPDGSNFTLKIRSTKLEDSAMYFCASSVLASGYFGPGTRLLVL.

This clonotype came up a few times. The chain uses TRBV10-3 and TRBJ1-4, with D perhaps TRBD1 (6 bases). Germline CDR1 reads ENHRY; CDR2 reads SYGVKD. This CDR3 contains 15 residues. Trimming cost V 6 bases and J 3 bases, with 14 bases left between them. CDR3 in DNA: TGTGCCATCAGCGCTGACGGGGGGCCTAATGAAAAACTGTTTTTT. Its protein is CAISADGGPNEKLFF.

This clonotype was seen many times. This rearrangement joins TRBV27 to TRBJ2-3; 8 bases agree with TRBD1. V dropped 2 bases and J dropped 5; count of bases not matched to a gene: 12. The CDR3 length is 17 residues. Looked up from germline, CDR1 is MNHEY and CDR2 is SMNVEV (reference sequence). This CDR3 reads CASSLRPPRQGIDTQYF. The CDR3 DNA reads as TGTGCCAGCAGTTTACGCCCCCCGAGACAGGGGATAGATACGCAGTATTTT.

In this sample, this clonotype turned up many times. Germline and junction disagree at one end, which may indicate a read error. The V gene is TRBV4-3, the J gene TRBJ2-7, with TRBD2 matching 8 bases. Germline lookup yields CDR1 LGHNA and CDR2 YSLEER. The CDR3 runs to 17 residues. The CDR3 reads CASSQGGAGDSSHEQYF. CDR3 nucleotide sequence: TGCGCCAGCAGCCAAGGGGGAGCGGGAGATTCCTCCCACGAGCAGTACTTC.

This clonotype came up once. This may come from a read error, since a much larger clone is one base off. The chain combines TRBV7-9 with TRBJ2-1; TRBD1 or TRBD2 may be the D gene (5 bases each). Gene TRBJ2-7 matches the end of the DNA better, so the J call may be wrong. Germline CDR1 SEHNR, CDR2 FQNEAQ (reference sequence). The CDR3 consists of 15 residues. In DNA form, the CDR3 reads TGTGCCAGCAGTGGGACCCTTTGGCCCTACAATGAGCAGTACTTC. Translated, it gives CASSGTLWPYNEQYF.

This clonotype was seen a handful of times. The chain combines TRBV5-1 with TRBJ2-7, with 9 bases identical to TRBD2. This CDR3 has 16 residues. CDR1 is SGHRS and CDR2 is YFSETQ in the germline V gene. V lost 1 base to trimming and J lost 1 base; unmatched junction nucleotides: 6. Here the CDR3 reads CASSLRLAEGSYEQYF. In nucleotides, the CDR3 is TGCGCCAGCAGCTTGAGACTAGCGGAGGGGTCCTACGAGCAGTACTTC.

This clonotype was observed at least ten times. This chain links TRBV20-1 with TRBJ2-1; possible D gene TRBD2, 6 bases. The CDR3 contains 14 residues. Germline CDR1 reads DFQATT; CDR2 reads SNEGSKA (reference sequence). DNA for the CDR3: TGCAGCTCCTCTATGGGCGGGAACCGCAATGAGCAGTTCTTC. Protein sequence: CSSSMGGNRNEQFF.

V and J are TRBV18 and TRBJ2-5; TRBD2 is a possible D gene (6 bases). CDR1 and CDR2 (germline): KGHSH, LQKENI. Deletions cut 5 bases from V and 2 bases from J, with 21 bases between. The CDR3 spans 17 residues. Here the CDR3 DNA reads TGTGCCAGCTCATCCCCCCTCGGAGGGGCCGAACAAGAGACCCAGTACTTC. Protein product: CASSSPLGGAEQETQYF.

Remarks on this clonotype: A much more abundant neighbour one base away suggests this may be a read error. The chain employs TRBV5-6 and TRBJ2-7; maybe TRBD1 (6 bases). Trimming stripped 4 bases from V and 6 bases from J, with 29 bases between. The CDR3 is 18 residues long. CDR1 and CDR2 (germline): SGHDT, YYEEEE. Written as DNA, the CDR3 is TGTGCCAGCAGCCTTTTTGGACGGGGACAATTTATGACTGGCGAGCAGTACTTC. The encoded protein is CASSLFGRGQFMTGEQYF.

This clonotype has a handful of counts. The chain carries TRBV24-1 and TRBJ1-5; D is perhaps TRBD1 (5 bases). The length of the CDR3 is 15 residues. Trimming pared 4 bases from V and 5 bases from J, leaving 14 bases between. Germline assignment: CDR1 KGHDR and CDR2 SFDVKD. The CDR3 loop is CATSDPRVLDQPQHF. CDR3 in DNA: TGTGCCACCAGTGACCCCAGGGTTTTGGATCAGCCCCAGCATTTT.

This clonotype was counted at least ten times. V gene TRBV3-1 combines with J gene TRBJ1-4; no clear D gene. Germline V CDR1 and CDR2: LGHDT, YNNKEL (reference sequence). This CDR3 comprises 16 residues. Trimming left V 4 bases short and J 4 bases short, with 16 bases between. The CDR3 bases are TGTGCCAGCAGCCGAGATCCGGGCGAGCTTAATGAAAAACTGTTTTTT. It specifies CASSRDPGELNEKLFF.

This chain joins TRBV19 and TRBJ2-3; D could derive from TRBD1 or TRBD2 (6 bases each). This CDR3 contains 15 residues. Germline-derived CDR1 and CDR2 are LNHDA and SQIVND (reference sequence). V lost 6 bases and J 5 bases, leaving 18 bases between the germline ends. This CDR3 is CASSAYRGPGDTQYF. CDR3 nucleotides: TGTGCCAGTAGCGCCTACCGGGGGCCCGGAGATACGCAGTATTTT.

This clonotype was seen ten or more times. The V gene is TRBV6-1, the J gene TRBJ2-1, with TRBD2 matching 9 bases. The CDR3 runs 14 residues. The germline V gene encodes CDR1 MNHNS and CDR2 SASEGT. The junction had 8 bases not matched to a gene; V was cut back by 7 bases and J by 7 bases. This chain's CDR3 is CASNRLAEWNEQFF. The CDR3 DNA is TGTGCCAGCAATCGACTAGCGGAATGGAATGAGCAGTTCTTC.

This clonotype was seen ten or more times. The chain has TRBV18 and TRBJ1-5, with TRBD1 as a possible D gene (6 bases). This CDR3 comprises 13 residues. Germline V CDR1 and CDR2: KGHSH, LQKENI. V was cut by 6 bases and J by 1 base, with 7 bases left in between. The CDR3 DNA is TGTGCCAGCTCCACAGGGAGCAATCAGCCCCAGCATTTT. As protein: CASSTGSNQPQHF.

Ten or more counts support this clonotype. V usage is TRBV28 and J usage is TRBJ1-2; D ambiguous. CDR1 and CDR2 (germline): MDHEN, SYDVKM. Trimming pared 7 bases from V and 0 bases from J, leaving 18 bases between. There are 16 residues in the CDR3. The DNA for the CDR3 is TGTGCCAGCACCCACCCACACACAAAAGCTAACTATGGCTACACCTTC. Translating gives CASTHPHTKANYGYTF.

This clonotype was detected only a few times. The chain uses TRBV7-3 and TRBJ2-2; TRBD2 matches at 7 bases. Germline-derived CDR1 and CDR2 are SGHTA and FQGTGA. There are 16 residues in the CDR3. V trimming: 5 bases; J trimming: 7 bases; junction bases outside the gene matches: 13. CDR3 DNA: TGTGCCAGCAGCCCGATGGGGGGGACCCAGGGCGGGGAGCTGTTTTTT. Translated: CASSPMGGTQGGELFF.

CDR3 nucleotides: TGTGCCAGCAGCTTACTGGTTCGCTCGACAAGCACAGATACGCAGTATTTT. Residues: CASSLLVRSTSTDTQYF. The rearrangement links TRBV7-6 to TRBJ2-3; D not certain. V was cut by 2 bases and J by 0 bases, with 15 bases left in between. This CDR3 is built from 17 residues. Germline CDR1 reads SGHVS; CDR2 reads FNYEAQ.

This clonotype was seen many times. The gene calls are TRBV6-1 and TRBJ2-3; D remains unclear. CDR3 size: 12 residues. CDR1 MNHNS and CDR2 SASEGT come from the germline V gene. With 6 bases removed from V and 6 bases from J, the gap between germline ends came to 10 bases. CDR3 region: CASRGSWDTQYF. CDR3 nucleotides: TGTGCCAGCAGAGGATCGTGGGATACGCAGTATTTT.

This clonotype has a count of ten or more. The chain carries TRBV9 and TRBJ1-2, with D perhaps TRBD1 (5 bases). Germline V gene data show CDR1 as SGDLS and CDR2 as YYNGEE. The CDR3 runs 13 residues. Trimming removed 2 bases from V and 8 bases from J, with 13 bases in between. The CDR3 DNA reads TGTGCCAGCAGCGTTGCCTGGGGGGACGGCTACACCTTC. Amino acids: CASSVAWGDGYTF.

There are a few counts of this clonotype. The chain is built from TRBV7-9 and TRBJ2-7; D gene unclear. CDR1 and CDR2 from the germline V gene are SEHNR and FQNEAQ (reference sequence). Trimming removed 0 bases from V and 6 bases from J, with 3 bases in between. The CDR3 totals 11 residues. The CDR3 region is CASSLACEQYF. The CDR3 coding sequence is TGTGCCAGCAGCTTAGCTTGCGAGCAGTACTTC.

This clonotype was picked up many times. The chain recombines TRBV11-3 with TRBJ2-7, with a possible D match to TRBD1 (5 bases). The V end was cut by 4 bases, the J end by 3 bases, with 10 bases between. The germline gives CDR1 SGHNT, CDR2 YENEEA. This CDR3 region has 13 residues. CDR3 sequence reads: CASSSRGGYEQYF. The DNA for the CDR3 is TGTGCCAGCAGCTCTAGGGGCGGCTACGAGCAGTACTTC.

The chain uses TRBV20-1 and TRBJ1-4; D is unclear. The CDR3 has 12 amino acids. V was trimmed by 7 bases and J by 2 bases, leaving 8 bases between them. The germline CDR1 and CDR2 sequences are DFQATT and SNEGSKA (reference sequence). The CDR3 loop reads CSVLDTNEKLFF. DNA of the CDR3: TGCAGTGTTCTGGATACTAATGAAAAACTGTTTTTT.

This clonotype was observed a few times. V and J are TRBV19 and TRBJ1-6; the D gene is possibly TRBD1 (6 bases). The CDR3 has 16 residues. The germline V gene has CDR1 LNHDA and CDR2 SQIVND (reference sequence). V lost 4 bases and J 9 bases, leaving 19 bases between the germline ends. The CDR3 nucleotides read TGTGCCAGTAGTACCCCGCGTACAGGGATCATTTCACCCCTCCACTTT. This sequence encodes CASSTPRTGIISPLHF.

The rearrangement links TRBV3-1 to TRBJ2-7, with TRBD2 identical over 14 bases. Germline V gene data show CDR1 as LGHDT and CDR2 as YNNKEL (reference sequence). The length of the CDR3 is 15 residues. V was clipped by 4 bases and J by 6 bases; unmatched bases: 5. The CDR3 region is CASSPRTSGRFEQYF. For the CDR3, the DNA is TGTGCCAGCAGCCCGAGGACTAGCGGGAGGTTCGAGCAGTACTTC.

The sample holds many counts of this clonotype. The chain uses TRBV15 and TRBJ2-3; no definite D call. The CDR3 is 15 residues long. Trimming took 1 base from V and 2 from J, leaving 10 bases between them. CDR1 is LNHNV and CDR2 is YYDKDF in the germline V gene (reference sequence). The CDR3 coding sequence is TGTGCCACCAGCAGAGGTGGCCTGTACACAGATACGCAGTATTTT. Protein product: CATSRGGLYTDTQYF.

This clonotype was seen repeatedly, ten times or more. The genes are TRBV6-1 and TRBJ1-5, with a weak D call TRBD1 (5 bases). The germline V and J ends were trimmed by 7 bases and 0 bases, with 13 bases remaining between them. Germline V gene data show CDR1 as MNHNS and CDR2 as SASEGT. The CDR3 is made up of 15 amino acids. CDR3 DNA: TGTGCCAGCACCGCGTCGGGGCATAGCAATCAGCCCCAGCATTTT. This translates into CASTASGHSNQPQHF.